The sequence of this TCR beta chain was determined in a study of blood T cells in healthy people across ages. Overall study results and limits: In these data, TCR beta diversity tracked strongly with naive T cell percentage. Naive and antigen-experienced cells were not separated, limiting conclusive comparison.

Then a second PCR, running roughly 7 to 11 cycles, was carried out with a sample-barcoded 5' primer and a J-beta primer mix. Each CDR3 protein gets one entry after TCRdb re-called the 5' RACE reads with MiXCR. The sample lists fewer than 700,000 distinct CDR3 sequences; approximately 40% were seen once. CDR1 and CDR2 from the germline V gene are SGHTA and FQGNSA. The CDR3 length is 16 residues. After removal of 3 bases from V and 2 bases from J, the junction contained 7 bases not matched to a gene. As for this clonotype: What it binds is unknown.

The material sequenced was blood. The chain employs TRBV7-2 and TRBJ2-3, with 8 bases lining up with TRBD2. The TCR comes from an elderly man in good health. CDR3 loop: CASSFTGTSNTDTQYF. CDR3 nucleotides: TGTGCCAGCAGCTTTACCGGGACTAGTAACACAGATACGCAGTATTTT.